Following are 20 T cell receptor beta chains from one sample sequenced in a study of blood T cells in healthy people across ages. PCR was performed a second time for 7 to 11 cycles using a sample-barcoded 5' primer and a J-beta primer mix. One entry per CDR3 protein results from TCRdb running MiXCR on the 5' RACE reads. The table shows about 730,000 distinct CDR3 sequences, with 43% occurring only once. The sequenced sample was blood. The receptor source for this set is a woman in her fifties or sixties in good health.

The chain links TRBV27 to TRBJ2-7; 9 bases fit TRBD2. This CDR3 has 15 residues. V dropped 3 bases and J dropped 4; count of bases not matched to a gene: 7. Germline loops: CDR1 MNHEY, CDR2 SMNVEV (reference sequence). CDR3 DNA sequence: TGTGCCAGCAGTTTTGTCTCGGGACTAGCTTACGAGCAGTACTTC. Protein: CASSFVSGLAYEQYF.

This clonotype was recorded once. The V call is TRBV6-6, the J call TRBJ1-1, with 11 bases matching TRBD1. The germline V gene has CDR1 MNHNY and CDR2 SVGAGI (reference sequence). This CDR3 region has 16 residues. J lost 5 bases, V lost 5 bases, and 10 bases had no gene match. In DNA form, the CDR3 reads TGTGCCAGCAGTCCAACCCGGGACAGGGGGATTACTGAAGCTTTCTTT. Its protein product is CASSPTRDRGITEAFF.

The chain links TRBV20-1 to TRBJ1-5, with D perhaps matching TRBD1 (5 bases). Per germline, CDR1 DFQATT and CDR2 SNEGSKA (reference sequence). The V and J ends lost 5 bases and 5 bases respectively, with 13 bases between them. CDR3 length: 13 residues. CDR3 coding DNA: TGCAGTGCTCCCAGCAGGGTGGATCAGCCCCAGCATTTT. It specifies CSAPSRVDQPQHF.

The chain employs TRBV5-8 and TRBJ2-5; a weak D match, TRBD1 (7 bases). The CDR3 is 15 amino acids. V lost 6 bases and J 5 bases, leaving 20 bases between the germline ends. Germline assignment: CDR1 SGHTS and CDR2 YDEGEE. CDR3 loop: CASTPTGGGVETQYF. CDR3 in DNA: TGTGCCAGCACCCCTACTGGAGGGGGCGTGGAGACCCAGTACTTC. Using reference TRBV5-8 and TRBJ2-5 for the parts outside the CDR3, the full variable domain is EAGVTQSPTHLIKTRGQQATLRCSPISGHTSVYWYQQALGLGLQFLLWYDEGEERNRGNFPPRFSGRQFPNYSSELNVNALELEDSALYLCASTPTGGGVETQYFGPGTRLLVL.

The chain recombines TRBV12-3 or TRBV12-4 with TRBJ2-1; 8 bases align to TRBD2. This CDR3 comprises 14 residues. V lost 5 bases, J lost 10 bases, and 10 bases stayed unmatched. DNA of the CDR3: TGTGCCAGCAGTCCGGGACTAGTCCTATCCGAGCAGTTCTTC. It specifies CASSPGLVLSEQFF.

This clonotype has just a few counts. The genes are TRBV7-8 and TRBJ2-3; TRBD1 agrees at 8 bases. The CDR3 spans 12 residues. V lost 5 bases to trimming and J lost 13 bases; unmatched junction nucleotides: 8. Germline CDR1 reads SGHVS; CDR2 reads FQNEAQ. In DNA form, the CDR3 reads TGTGCCAGCAGCCCTGGACAGGGAAAGAAGTATTTT. This gives the protein CASSPGQGKKYF.

This clonotype was observed many times. The J gene is TRBJ2-7, the V gene TRBV29-1, with D possibly TRBD1 on 5 matching bases. V lost 6 bases and J 3 bases, leaving 12 bases between the germline ends. CDR1 and CDR2 (germline): SQVTM, ANQGSEA. CDR3 length equals 12 residues. The CDR3 nucleotides are TGCAGCGTACGCGACAGAGGCTACGAGCAGTACTTC. This encodes CSVRDRGYEQYF.

This clonotype was observed at least ten times. The J gene is TRBJ2-5, the V gene TRBV7-2, with unresolved D. The V gene's germline CDR1 is SGHTA and CDR2 FQGNSA. V gave up 5 bases and J gave up 5 bases, with 12 bases separating them. The CDR3 is made up of 13 amino acids. This chain's CDR3 is CASSPPGAETQYF. The DNA for the CDR3 is TGTGCCAGCAGCCCCCCCGGTGCGGAGACCCAGTACTTC. Looking up the rest from reference TRBV7-2 and TRBJ2-5 gives the full variable domain: GAGVSQSPSNKVTEKGKDVELRCDPISGHTALYWYRQSLGQGLEFLIYFQGNSAPDKSGLPSDRFSAERTGGSVSTLTIQRTQQEDSAVYLCASSPPGAETQYFGPGTRLLVL.

This clonotype was observed at least ten times. As DNA, the CDR3 is TGTGCCAGCAGATGGGACATTGGGGATGAGACCCAGTACTTC. Translating it yields CASRWDIGDETQYF. V and J are TRBV5-4 and TRBJ2-5; tentative D call: TRBD1 (6 bases). The CDR3 has 14 residues. In germline, CDR1 is SGHNT, CDR2 YYREEE (reference sequence). V was pared by 5 bases and J by 5 bases, with 16 bases between.

J is TRBJ2-1 and V is TRBV6-2 or TRBV6-3, with 10 bases aligning to TRBD2. This CDR3 contains 15 residues. Germline V gene data show CDR1 as MNHEY and CDR2 as SVGEGT. The ends lost 2 bases at V and 5 bases at J; junction bases unmatched: 3. For the CDR3, the DNA is TGTGCCAGCAGTTACGGGACTAGCGTTAACAATGAGCAGTTCTTC. Its translation: CASSYGTSVNNEQFF.

A word on this clonotype: At one end, the junction sequence differs from germline, possibly due to a read error. This chain connects TRBV4-1 to TRBJ1-2, with D perhaps matching TRBD1 (5 bases). The germline V gene has CDR1 MGHRA and CDR2 YSYEKL. The length of the CDR3 is 14 residues. The DNA for the CDR3 is TGCGCCAGCAGCCAAGAAGACAGTAACTATGGCTGCACCTTC. Residues: CASSQEDSNYGCTF.

CDR3 sequence (DNA): TGTGCCACCAGAACCGGAGGGTCGGCGAACACCGGGGAGCTGTTTTTT. Its protein product is CATRTGGSANTGELFF. J is TRBJ2-2 and V is TRBV12-3 or TRBV12-4; D may be TRBD2 (6 bases). There are 16 residues in the CDR3. V was clipped by 10 bases and J by 0 bases, with 18 bases between them.

The V gene is TRBV27, the J gene TRBJ1-5; D gene uncertain. The V and J ends lost 6 bases and 8 bases respectively, with 11 bases between them. The germline gives CDR1 MNHEY, CDR2 SMNVEV (reference sequence). This CDR3 is 12 amino acids long. The CDR3 nucleotides read TGTGCCAGCAGCCGGCTTGAGGAGCCCCAGCATTTT. This translates into CASSRLEEPQHF.

This clonotype was counted a single time. This rearrangement joins TRBV7-2 to TRBJ1-1; D is perhaps TRBD1 (6 bases). This CDR3 has 12 residues. Between the trimmed V and J ends, which lost 5 bases and 10 bases, there was a span of 14 bases. Germline lookup yields CDR1 SGHTA and CDR2 FQGNSA. The CDR3 here is CASSERGGGAFF. The CDR3 region has the DNA TGTGCCAGCAGCGAGAGGGGGGGCGGAGCTTTCTTT.

The genes are TRBV7-9 and TRBJ1-6, with D possibly TRBD1 on 6 matching bases. Looked up from germline, CDR1 is SEHNR and CDR2 is FQNEAQ (reference sequence). V was pared by 4 bases and J by 5 bases, with 9 bases between. CDR3 length: 14 residues. The CDR3 DNA reads TGTGCCAGCAGCTGGACAGAGAATAATTCACCCCTCCACTTT. Translating gives CASSWTENNSPLHF.

This clonotype was seen more than once but under ten times. V is TRBV12-3 or TRBV12-4 and J is TRBJ2-1; no clear D. Trimming took 5 bases from V and 3 from J, leaving 8 bases between them. This CDR3 is built from 13 residues. The CDR3 loop reads CASSPLVYNEQFF. The CDR3 DNA sequence: TGTGCCAGCAGTCCTTTGGTCTACAATGAGCAGTTCTTC.

This clonotype turned up a few times. The chain combines TRBV6-2 or TRBV6-3 with TRBJ2-7, with 11 bases aligning to TRBD2. The germline V gene has CDR1 MNHEY and CDR2 SVGEGT. The length of the CDR3 is 15 residues. Losses at the gene ends were 6 bases for V and 6 bases for J; bases not matched to a gene: 10. The CDR3, as DNA: TGTGCCAGCAGACATTCCGGGACTAGCGGCCTCGAGCAGTACTTC. Protein product: CASRHSGTSGLEQYF.

This sequence joins TRBV7-9 and TRBJ2-5; 10 bases agree with TRBD1. The trim removed 5 bases at V and 11 bases at J, leaving 14 bases unmatched. The germline V gene has CDR1 SEHNR and CDR2 FQNEAQ (reference sequence). The CDR3 sequence is 15 residues long. The CDR3 loop is CASSAGQGRYNEQYF. The CDR3 DNA reads as TGTGCCAGCAGCGCGGGACAGGGGAGGTACAATGAGCAGTACTTC.

The chain carries TRBV12-3 or TRBV12-4 and TRBJ2-1; D perhaps matches TRBD2 (6 bases). The V end lost 7 bases, the J end lost 2 bases, and 9 bases lay between the germline ends. The CDR3 contains 13 residues. The DNA for the CDR3 is TGTGCCAGCACTGGACTACCCTACAATGAGCAGTTCTTC. Its translation is CASTGLPYNEQFF.

The V gene is TRBV25-1, the J gene TRBJ2-2; a weak D match, TRBD1 (6 bases). The CDR3 sequence is 16 residues long. The V gene lost 2 bases and the J gene lost 4 bases, with 14 bases spanning the gap. The germline V gene has CDR1 MGHDK and CDR2 SYGVNS. The CDR3 here is CASSETGLKRTGELFF. DNA for the CDR3: TGTGCCAGCAGTGAAACAGGGCTAAAACGCACCGGGGAGCTGTTTTTT.